The 17 T cell receptor beta chains below come from one sample, sequenced in a study of blood T cell repertoires in COVID-19 (dated by TCRdb to 2018 to 2020). Preparation of the library involved the immunoSEQ multiplex PCR assay. TCRdb stores this immuneACCESS table with in-frame sequences only. Part of the clones is absent; in the studies checked, under half of the shortfall reflects unresolved V genes, and no reason is known for the rest. Present in this sample are approximately 97,000 clones, over 75% of which were seen just once. Of the sample, 1.7% is held by the ten largest clones. Material: peripheral blood. The receptors were sampled from a man in his sixties with acute or convalescent COVID-19.

The V call is TRBV7-9, the J call TRBJ1-2; TRBD1 agrees at 8 bases. The V and J ends lost 5 bases and 5 bases, in that order; junction bases with no gene match: 13. Germline assignment: CDR1 SEHNR and CDR2 FQNEAQ (reference sequence). CDR3 length equals 16 residues. DNA of the CDR3: TGTGCCAGCAGCATACAAGACAGGGGCTTTTCTTATGGCTACACCTTC. Encoded protein: CASSIQDRGFSYGYTF.

The chain joins TRBV3-1 (or the pseudogene TRBV3-2) to TRBJ1-1; D perhaps matches TRBD1 (5 bases). Germline V gives CDR1 LGHDT, CDR2 YNNKEL (reference sequence). The CDR3 consists of 13 residues. The V end lost 2 bases, the J end lost 7 bases, and 11 bases lay between the germline ends. CDR3 coding DNA: TGTGCCAGCAGCCAACAGGGTTTTGGTGAAGCTTTCTTT. Residues: CASSQQGFGEAFF.

On this clone itself: The DNA is left out, because the CDR3 cannot be placed on it with certainty; the CDR3 is given as TCRdb lists it. This rearrangement joins TRBV28 to TRBJ1-2; TRBD1 was called by the table and not checked on the DNA. From germline, CDR1 is MDHEN and CDR2 SYDVKM. The CDR3 is 14 amino acids in total, end residues counted. Here the CDR3 reads CASILDRVSYGYTF.

V usage is TRBV19 and J usage is TRBJ1-1; 7 bases map to TRBD1. The V and J ends lost 6 bases and 5 bases, in that order; junction bases with no gene match: 9. In germline, CDR1 is LNHDA, CDR2 SQIVND (reference sequence). The CDR3 runs 14 residues. In DNA, the CDR3 is TGTGCCAGTAGCCGGACAGGCCTGGGAACTGAAGCTTTCTTT. Translating it yields CASSRTGLGTEAFF. Complete variable domain (other parts from reference TRBV19 and TRBJ1-1): DGGITQSPKYLFRKEGQNVTLSCEQNLNHDAMYWYRQDPGQGLRLIYYSQIVNDFQKGDIAEGYSVSREKKESFPLTVTSAQKNPTAFYLCASSRTGLGTEAFFGQGTRLTVV.

Only one count was recorded for this clone. This chain joins TRBV6-6 and TRBJ2-5, with 11 bases matching TRBD1. The V gene end was trimmed by 5 bases and the J gene end by 5 bases; junction bases not matched to a gene: 4. The CDR3 has 14 amino acids. Germline V gene data show CDR1 as MNHNY and CDR2 as SVGAGI (reference sequence). The CDR3 is CASSKGQGVETQYF. CDR3 DNA: TGTGCCAGCAGTAAGGGACAGGGGGTCGAGACCCAGTACTTC.

The rearrangement links TRBV6-5 to TRBJ1-2; unclear D gene. Trimming removed 0 bases from V and 8 bases from J, with 13 bases in between. The CDR3 length is 14 residues. Germline-derived CDR1 and CDR2 are MNHEY and SVGAGI. The CDR3, as DNA: TGTGCCAGCAGTTACTCGTCTCCCCGGCGGGGCTACACCTTC. Translation gives CASSYSSPRRGYTF.

The chain couples TRBV18 to TRBJ2-7; no reliable D call. There are 11 residues in the CDR3. V lost 3 bases and J lost 3, with 3 bases in between. CDR1 and CDR2 from the germline V gene are KGHSH and LQKENI. The CDR3 DNA reads TGTGCCAGCTCACCTAACTACGAGCAGTACTTC. Amino acids: CASSPNYEQYF.

The gene calls are TRBV5-1 and TRBJ2-1, with D tentatively TRBD2 (5 bases). V shed 1 base and J shed 6 bases, with 11 bases lying between them. Germline loops: CDR1 SGHRS, CDR2 YFSETQ. This CDR3 is built from 14 residues. The CDR3 bases are TGCGCCAGCAGCTTGCAGGCTGCGGGCAATGAGCAGTTCTTC. It translates to CASSLQAAGNEQFF. Based on the CDR3 plus reference TRBV5-1 and TRBJ2-1, the full variable domain is KAGVTQTPRYLIKTRGQQVTLSCSPISGHRSVSWYQQTPGQGLQFLFEYFSETQRNKGNFPGRFSGRQFSNSRSEMNVSTLELGDSALYLCASSLQAAGNEQFFGPGTRLTVL.

This sequence joins TRBV18 and TRBJ2-7; D call uncertain. In germline, CDR1 is KGHSH, CDR2 LQKENI. The length of the CDR3 is 13 residues. V dropped 3 bases and J dropped 3 bases, with 9 bases sitting between them. In DNA, the CDR3 is TGTGCCAGCTCACCGGGCAACGACTACGAGCAGTACTTC. It encodes CASSPGNDYEQYF.

The rearrangement joins TRBV20-1 to TRBJ2-7; 7 nucleotides line up with TRBD2. Germline CDR1 DFQATT, CDR2 SNEGSKA (reference sequence). The CDR3 sequence is 13 residues long. Trimming at V came to 3 bases and at J to 1 base, leaving 3 bases not matched to a gene. The CDR3: CSASGGESYEQYF. The CDR3 DNA is TGCAGTGCTAGTGGGGGGGAGTCCTACGAGCAGTACTTC.

The chain links TRBV3-1 (or the pseudogene TRBV3-2) to TRBJ2-3; the match to TRBD1 covers 9 bases. In germline, CDR1 is LGHDT, CDR2 YNNKEL (reference sequence). V gave up 1 base and J gave up 0 bases; unmatched junction bases: 5. This CDR3 has 17 residues. The CDR3 here is CASSQGLGQGSTDTQYF. The CDR3, as DNA: TGTGCCAGCAGCCAAGGGTTAGGACAGGGGAGCACAGATACGCAGTATTTT.

The CDR3 coding sequence is TGTGCCAGCAATACACTAGCGGGAAGCACAGATACGCAGTATTTT. Residues: CASNTLAGSTDTQYF. J is TRBJ2-3 and V is TRBV6-5; 10 nucleotides match TRBD2. With V trimmed by 7 bases and J by 0 bases, 4 bases remained unmatched. This CDR3 region has 15 residues. Germline-derived CDR1 and CDR2 are MNHEY and SVGAGI.

The chain couples TRBV18 to TRBJ1-2, with no clear D. V lost 3 bases and J 8 bases, leaving 16 bases between the germline ends. Per the germline V gene, CDR1 is KGHSH and CDR2 is LQKENI. This CDR3 spans 14 amino acids. The CDR3 loop reads CASSPPGTPGGYTF. In DNA, the CDR3 is TGTGCCAGCTCACCGCCGGGAACCCCGGGCGGCTACACCTTC.

The genes are TRBV29-1 and TRBJ1-2; TRBD1 matches at 11 bases. CDR1 is SQVTM and CDR2 is ANQGSEA in the germline V gene. The CDR3 is made up of 15 amino acids. J gave up 2 bases and V 6 bases, and 8 bases lay outside the gene matches. The CDR3 sequence is CSVAIGTGGNYGYTF. Written as DNA, the CDR3 is TGCAGCGTCGCCATTGGGACAGGGGGGAACTATGGCTACACCTTC.

CDR3 DNA sequence: TGTGCCAGCAGCCTCACGGGGGGAGGTGAAGCTTTCTTT. Its translation is CASSLTGGGEAFF. The chain carries TRBV6-5 and TRBJ1-1, with D possibly TRBD1 on 5 matching bases. The V end lost 6 bases, the J end lost 7 bases, and 15 bases lay between the germline ends. Per the germline V gene, CDR1 is MNHEY and CDR2 is SVGAGI. CDR3 length: 13 residues.

The rearrangement uses TRBV27 and TRBJ1-1; possibly TRBD1 for D (5 bases). V dropped 5 bases and J dropped 4 bases, with 14 bases sitting between them. The CDR3 sequence is 14 residues long. Germline lookup yields CDR1 MNHEY and CDR2 SMNVEV (reference sequence). The CDR3 here is CASSTRTGGTEAFF. The DNA of the CDR3 is TGTGCCAGCAGTACTCGTACCGGGGGCACTGAAGCTTTCTTT.

A remark on this clone: Relative to the germline gene, one junction end is altered; a read error may explain this. The chain joins TRBV5-6 to TRBJ1-1; D is perhaps TRBD1 (6 bases). The CDR3 has 16 amino acids. The V gene's germline CDR1 is SGHDT and CDR2 YYEEEE. DNA for the CDR3: TGTGCCAGCACCTTGGGACAAACGCTTGGGAACACTGAAGCTTTCTTT. As protein: CASTLGQTLGNTEAFF.